Presented here are 4 T cell receptor beta chains from one specimen sequenced in a study of T cell responses to AZD1222 COVID-19 vaccine. TCRdb keeps only in-frame clones here, not all; method: immunoSEQ multiplex PCR. The repertoire holds about 150,000 clones, with approximately 90% as singletons. The sample in question was peripheral blood, obtained 28 days after the second AZD1222 dose. The source of these receptors is an adult who received the AZD1222 COVID-19 vaccine.

The rearrangement uses TRBV5-1 and TRBJ2-3; D not resolved. CDR3 length equals 13 residues. V shed 5 bases and J shed 4 bases, with 11 bases lying between them. Germline assignment: CDR1 SGHRS and CDR2 YFSETQ. CDR3 protein: CASRSVVPDTQYF. The CDR3 bases are TGCGCCAGCAGGTCGGTAGTTCCAGATACGCAGTATTTT.

The chain joins TRBV7-2 to TRBJ2-1; TRBD2 aligns across 7 bases. CDR3 length equals 15 residues. V was pared by 1 base and J by 12 bases, with 12 bases of the junction left unmatched. Looked up from germline, CDR1 is SGHTA and CDR2 is FQGNSA. The CDR3 coding sequence is TGTGCCAGCAGCTTAGGACCTGGGGGGGGAGAGACGCAGTTCTTC. Protein product: CASSLGPGGGETQFF.

The chain employs TRBV19 and TRBJ2-1; 8 positions agree with TRBD2. V was clipped by 10 bases and J by 0 bases; unmatched bases: 8. The CDR3 has 15 amino acids. Germline CDR1 LNHDA, CDR2 SQIVND (reference sequence). The CDR3 region has the DNA TGTGCCACCAGAGCCAGCGGGAGCTCCTACAATGAGCAGTTCTTC. The encoded protein is CATRASGSSYNEQFF. The whole variable domain, filled in from reference TRBV19 and TRBJ2-1, reads DGGITQSPKYLFRKEGQNVTLSCEQNLNHDAMYWYRQDPGQGLRLIYYSQIVNDFQKGDIAEGYSVSREKKESFPLTVTSAQKNPTAFYLCATRASGSSYNEQFFGPGTRLTVL.

The V call is TRBV6-4, the J call TRBJ2-2, with D maybe TRBD2 (6 bases). Germline CDR1 and CDR2: MRHNA and SNTAGT. With 6 bases removed from V and 3 bases from J, the gap between germline ends came to 11 bases. The CDR3 sequence is 14 residues long. CDR3 sequence reads: CASRPGLDTGELFF. The CDR3 coding sequence is TGTGCCAGCAGACCGGGACTTGACACCGGGGAGCTGTTTTTT.